This entry lists 17 T cell receptor beta chains sequenced from one sample in a study of a mutant IDH1 vaccine in newly diagnosed glioma. Time point specified: week 11, during vaccination. A 20-mer mutant IDH1 peptide at 300 ug was injected subcutaneously with topical imiquimod. The antigens these receptors bind are not known. Profiling relied on immunoSEQ multiplex PCR, and the TCRdb table lists in-frame clones only, not all of them. The table includes about 40,000 clones, about 83% detected once. The sequencing used PBMCs, collected from a glioma patient whose treatment included an IDH1 peptide vaccine. The receptors stem from a man between 35 and 55 years old with glioma.

The count of this clone is one. The V gene is TRBV19, the J gene TRBJ2-1; D unclear. The CDR3 has 13 residues. Germline lookup yields CDR1 LNHDA and CDR2 SQIVND (reference sequence). The V gene lost 1 base and the J gene lost 6 bases, with 7 bases spanning the gap. CDR3 nucleotides: TGTGCCAGTAGTATAGTTGCCAGCAATGAGCAGTTCTTC. Its protein is CASSIVASNEQFF.

The chain recombines TRBV5-8 with TRBJ1-4; D not certain. CDR3 length: 14 amino acids. V lost 6 bases to trimming and J lost 7 bases, with 16 bases between them. The germline V gene encodes CDR1 SGHTS and CDR2 YDEGEE. The DNA of the CDR3 is TGTGCCAGCAACCCGATGGGAGGAGGTGAAAAACTGTTTTTT. Protein: CASNPMGGGEKLFF.

This rearrangement joins TRBV7-2 to TRBJ2-2, with TRBD2 matching 9 bases. The CDR3 loop spans 14 amino acids. Germline values: CDR1 SGHTA, CDR2 FQGNSA. With V trimmed by 2 bases and J by 6 bases, 1 base remained unmatched. The CDR3 DNA follows: TGTGCCAGCAGCTTAATAGCGGGGGCCGGGGAGCTGTTTTTT. Its translation: CASSLIAGAGELFF. Full variable domain (outside the CDR3, taken from reference TRBV7-2 and TRBJ2-2): GAGVSQSPSNKVTEKGKDVELRCDPISGHTALYWYRQSLGQGLEFLIYFQGNSAPDKSGLPSDRFSAERTGGSVSTLTIQRTQQEDSAVYLCASSLIAGAGELFFGEGSRLTVL.

This clone was recorded once. The rearrangement joins TRBV18 to TRBJ2-3; D gene unclear. This CDR3 comprises 14 residues. Deletions cut 3 bases from V and 2 bases from J, with 9 bases between. Per the germline V gene, CDR1 is KGHSH and CDR2 is LQKENI. Here the CDR3 reads CASSPGLVTDTQYF. In DNA form, the CDR3 reads TGTGCCAGCTCACCTGGTCTGGTCACAGATACGCAGTATTTT.

The chain employs TRBV6-1 and TRBJ2-3, with TRBD2 matching 10 bases. The V segment lost 0 bases and the J segment 4 bases; nucleotides outside the gene matches: 1. The CDR3 extends over 15 amino acids. The V gene's germline CDR1 is MNHNS and CDR2 SASEGT. CDR3: CASSEALAGADTQYF. The CDR3 region has the DNA TGTGCCAGCAGTGAAGCGCTAGCGGGAGCAGATACGCAGTATTTT.

The chain carries TRBV18 and TRBJ2-4; D is undetermined. Germline V CDR1 and CDR2: KGHSH, LQKENI. Between the trimmed V and J ends, which lost 0 bases and 1 base, there was a span of 10 bases. The CDR3 has 16 residues. This CDR3 reads CASSPPDGVAKNIQYF. As DNA, the CDR3 is TGTGCCAGCTCACCACCGGATGGGGTTGCCAAAAACATTCAGTACTTC.

This clone was counted a single time. The chain carries TRBV7-2 and TRBJ2-7; perhaps TRBD2 as D (6 bases). Trimming removed 1 base at V and 4 bases at J, with 11 bases between. The CDR3 extends over 14 amino acids. Germline V gives CDR1 SGHTA, CDR2 FQGNSA. The CDR3 coding sequence is TGTGCCAGCAGCTTAGGGGGGACTGGGTACGAGCAGTACTTC. It specifies CASSLGGTGYEQYF.

The CDR3 is CASSTQGAANEKLFF. CDR3 coding DNA: TGCGCCAGCAGCACCCAGGGGGCGGCTAATGAAAAACTGTTTTTT. The chain carries TRBV5-1 and TRBJ1-4; 8 nucleotides line up with TRBD1. The CDR3 has 15 amino acids. Unmatched junction bases numbered 5, after V lost 4 bases and J lost 3 bases. Germline-derived CDR1 and CDR2 are SGHRS and YFSETQ. Variable domain in full (rest from reference TRBV5-1 and TRBJ1-4): KAGVTQTPRYLIKTRGQQVTLSCSPISGHRSVSWYQQTPGQGLQFLFEYFSETQRNKGNFPGRFSGRQFSNSRSEMNVSTLELGDSALYLCASSTQGAANEKLFFGSGTQLSVL.

This rearrangement joins TRBV15 to TRBJ2-3, with no clear D. The CDR3 extends over 13 amino acids. Trimming took 1 base from V and 2 from J, leaving 4 bases between them. CDR1 and CDR2 from the germline V gene are LNHNV and YYDKDF (reference sequence). In nucleotides, the CDR3 is TGTGCCACCAGCAGAGGCTACACAGATACGCAGTATTTT. Encoded protein: CATSRGYTDTQYF.

The J gene is TRBJ2-3, the V gene TRBV7-6; TRBD2 matches at 8 bases. CDR3 length: 15 residues. V lost 3 bases to trimming and J lost 0 bases; unmatched junction nucleotides: 2. Looked up from germline, CDR1 is SGHVS and CDR2 is FNYEAQ. The CDR3 protein is CASSFPGGSTDTQYF. CDR3 nucleotide sequence: TGTGCCAGCAGCTTTCCGGGAGGGAGCACAGATACGCAGTATTTT.

This clone was seen a single time. The V and J genes are TRBV9 and TRBJ1-2, with D possibly TRBD1 on 6 matching bases. Between the trimmed V and J ends, which lost 2 bases and 0 bases, there was a span of 14 bases. From germline, CDR1 is SGDLS and CDR2 YYNGEE. The CDR3 runs to 16 residues. Here the CDR3 reads CASSVGHLGANYGYTF. CDR3 DNA: TGTGCCAGCAGCGTGGGACACCTCGGAGCTAACTATGGCTACACCTTC.

This chain joins TRBV5-5 and TRBJ1-5, with TRBD1 matching over 7 bases. The CDR3 is made up of 14 amino acids. J lost 5 bases, V lost 4 bases, and 6 bases had no gene match. From germline, CDR1 is SGHKS and CDR2 YYEKEE (reference sequence). The CDR3 DNA follows: TGTGCCAGCAGCACCGACAGGGTCCATCAGCCCCAGCATTTT. Amino acids: CASSTDRVHQPQHF.

Here the CDR3 reads CAISVGGLGDIQYF. The DNA of the CDR3 is TGTGCCATCAGTGTTGGGGGGCTGGGGGACATTCAGTACTTC. The rearrangement links TRBV10-3 to TRBJ2-4; the D gene could be TRBD1 or TRBD2 (6 bases each). CDR1 is ENHRY, CDR2 SYGVKD, per germline. Between the trimmed V and J ends, which lost 4 bases and 8 bases, there was a span of 15 bases. The CDR3 is made up of 14 amino acids.

This chain joins TRBV9 and TRBJ2-7; 10 nucleotides match TRBD1. V lost 0 bases and J lost 2; bases outside the gene matches: 5. The V gene's germline CDR1 is SGDLS and CDR2 YYNGEE. The CDR3 totals 16 residues. CDR3 protein: CASSVEPGQGAYEQYF. The DNA for the CDR3 is TGTGCCAGCAGCGTAGAGCCAGGACAGGGGGCCTACGAGCAGTACTTC. Variable domain in full (rest from reference TRBV9 and TRBJ2-7): DSGVTQTPKHLITATGQRVTLRCSPRSGDLSVYWYQQSLDQGLQFLIQYYNGEERAKGNILERFSAQQFPDLHSELNLSSLELGDSALYFCASSVEPGQGAYEQYFGPGTRLTVT.

J is TRBJ2-3 and V is TRBV5-8; D uncertain. CDR1 is SGHTS and CDR2 is YDEGEE in the germline V gene. V lost 2 bases to trimming and J lost 2 bases, with 3 bases between them. The CDR3 is 12 amino acids. CDR3 in amino acids: CASSFTTDTQYF. The CDR3 DNA reads as TGTGCCAGCAGCTTTACCACAGATACGCAGTATTTT.

The chain combines TRBV5-4 with TRBJ2-5, with a possible D match to TRBD1 (6 bases). Germline V lookup: CDR1 SGHNT, CDR2 YYREEE (reference sequence). CDR3 size: 16 residues. Trimming shortened V by 4 bases and J by 0 bases, and 16 bases separated the two germline ends. The CDR3, as DNA: TGTGCCAGCAGCCGGACTGGGGGCAGTGACCAAGAGACCCAGTACTTC. This encodes CASSRTGGSDQETQYF.

The V gene is TRBV18, the J gene TRBJ2-1; the D is unclear. The length of the CDR3 is 12 residues. V lost 5 bases, J lost 7 bases, and 9 bases lay in between. Germline CDR1 reads KGHSH; CDR2 reads LQKENI. The CDR3 DNA reads TGTGCCAGCTCAACCGACTCAAATGAGCAGTTCTTC. Translation: CASSTDSNEQFF. Looking up the rest from reference TRBV18 and TRBJ2-1 gives the full variable domain: NAGVMQNPRHLVRRRGQEARLRCSPMKGHSHVYWYRQLPEEGLKFMVYLQKENIIDESGMPKERFSAEFPKEGPSILRIQQVVRGDSAAYFCASSTDSNEQFFGPGTRLTVL.